The T cell receptor (beta chain) under discussion was sequenced for a study of T cells expressing NK-cell markers. Study background: Sorted CD3+CD56+NKG2C+, CD3+CD56+NKG2C- and CD3+CD56-NKG2C+ T cells supplied TCR beta repertoires. Study results and limitations: These clonotypes also led the CD3+CD56-NKG2C+ fraction in a handful of donors.

Notes on this clonotype: Its specificity is not known.

Germline-derived CDR1 and CDR2 are KGHSH and LQKENI. The CDR3 contains 14 residues. TCR beta libraries carry UMIs added by 5'RACE template switching. TCRdb re-called the 5' RACE reads; every CDR3 protein appears as one record, without DNA. This repertoire comprises 150,000 to 170,000 distinct CDR3 sequences; its ten largest clones make up approximately 35%. The specimen sequenced was blood T cells: a sorted CD56 or NKG2C T cell subset, CD4+ or CD8+ T cells, or bulk PBMC T cells (not recorded which). The chain employs TRBV18 and TRBJ2-5; with no DNA, the TCRdb D assignment of TRBD1 cannot be verified. The receptor was derived from a woman in her 50s in good health. This CDR3 reads CASSSRLRQETQYF.